These T cell receptor beta chains were read from a single sample in a study of blood T cell repertoires in COVID-19. Measured with immunoSEQ multiplex PCR; TCRdb has only the in-frame clones, and not every one. Here the sample spans 20,000 to 30,000 clones, approximately 94% being singletons. The sample consisted of peripheral blood. The source is a human donor with active COVID-19. The donor label of this sample is uncertain. Both conserved end residues are part of each CDR3. Each record gives: CDR3 protein, CDR3 DNA, V gene, D gene, clone size, J gene. The D gene is left open where the match is weak. The size of a clone is reported for some rows only, either as once, few or many, or as a class for expanded clones.

CASSQFGGPNSYEQYF,TGCGCCAGCAGCCAATTTGGCGGGCCGAACTCCTACGAGCAGTACTTC,TRBV10-1,.,.,TRBJ2-7
CASSFSGVNTGELFF,TGTGCCAGCAGTTTTTCCGGGGTTAACACCGGGGAGCTGTTTTTT,TRBV27,.,.,TRBJ2-2
CAWSVIADYHSGPGEQFF,TGTGCCTGGAGTGTAATCGCGGACTACCACAGTGGGCCCGGTGAGCAGTTCTTC,TRBV30,.,.,TRBJ2-1
CASVGQGVPYGYTF,TGTGCCAGCGTAGGACAGGGGGTCCCCTATGGCTACACCTTC,TRBV2,TRBD1,.,TRBJ1-2
CASSQPSGGGNEQFF,TGTGCCAGCAGCCAGCCTAGCGGGGGGGGTAATGAGCAGTTCTTC,TRBV14,TRBD2,.,TRBJ2-1
CSVAPGLAGNEQFF,TGCAGCGTTGCCCCGGGACTAGCGGGCAATGAGCAGTTCTTC,TRBV29-1,TRBD2,.,TRBJ2-1
CASSLGRVSQFF,TGTGCCAGCAGCTTAGGCAGGGTGAGTCAGTTCTTC,TRBV11-2,.,.,TRBJ2-1
CASSGSYEQYF,TGCGCCAGCAGCGGCAGTTACGAGCAGTACTTC,TRBV5-1,.,.,TRBJ2-7
CASSAAGGAYEQYF,TGTGCCAGCAGCGCAGCGGGAGGGGCCTACGAGCAGTACTTC,TRBV2,TRBD2,.,TRBJ2-7
CASSQVRLLGGETQYF,TGTGCCAGCAGCCAAGTCCGTCTACTAGGGGGAGAGACCCAGTACTTC,TRBV3-1/TRBV3-2,.,once,TRBJ2-5
CASSLLDKKNTEAFF,TGTGCCAGCAGCTTGCTGGACAAGAAGAACACTGAAGCTTTCTTT,TRBV5-4,.,.,TRBJ1-1
CASSLGYGGGYEQYF,TGCGCCAGCAGCTTGGGATACGGCGGGGGCTACGAGCAGTACTTC,TRBV5-1,TRBD2,once,TRBJ2-7
CASSVPGGRLFF,TGTGCCAGCAGTGTCCCGGGGGGGCGGCTGTTTTTT,TRBV6-2/TRBV6-3,TRBD2,.,TRBJ2-2
CASSMAQGAGHSNQPQHF,TGTGCCAGTAGTATGGCCCAGGGGGCAGGTCACAGCAATCAGCCCCAGCATTTT,TRBV19,TRBD1,.,TRBJ1-5
CASSRTGDTDTQYF,TGCGCCAGCAGTCGGACAGGGGACACAGATACGCAGTATTTT,TRBV10-2,TRBD1,.,TRBJ2-3
CASSKSGNEQFF,TGTGCCAGCAGCAAGTCGGGCAATGAGCAGTTCTTC,TRBV21-1,.,.,TRBJ2-1
CASRWRGGQETQYF,TGTGCCAGCAGGTGGCGGGGGGGTCAAGAGACCCAGTACTTC,TRBV3-1/TRBV3-2,TRBD2,.,TRBJ2-5
CASIPTGTGRNQPQHF,TGTGCCAGTATTCCGACCGGGACAGGGCGCAATCAGCCCCAGCATTTT,TRBV19,TRBD1,.,TRBJ1-5
CAWTSTDTQYF,TGTGCCTGGACTAGCACAGATACGCAGTATTTT,TRBV30,.,.,TRBJ2-3
CASSQRCGRGGFTNYGYTF,TGCGCCAGCAGTCAAAGGTGCGGCAGGGGCGGTTTTACTAACTATGGCTACACCTTC,TRBV23-1,.,once,TRBJ1-2
CASSVGGGGGQPQHF,TGTGCCAGCAGTGTTGGAGGAGGGGGGGGGCAGCCCCAGCATTTT,TRBV2,.,.,TRBJ1-5
CASSLLTGANTEAFF,TGTGCCAGCAGCTTATTGACAGGGGCGAACACTGAAGCTTTCTTT,TRBV5-6,TRBD1,.,TRBJ1-1
CASSIRPGWSYEQYF,TGTGCCAGTAGTATACGCCCGGGATGGTCCTACGAGCAGTACTTC,TRBV19,.,.,TRBJ2-7
CASSVAGVSTDTQYF,TGTGCCAGCAGCGTAGCCGGGGTCAGCACAGATACGCAGTATTTT,TRBV9,.,.,TRBJ2-3
CASSRVSGDGVNTQYF,TGCGCCAGCAGTCGCGTGTCAGGGGACGGAGTGAATACGCAGTATTTT,TRBV4-1,.,.,TRBJ2-3
CASSSFVDTQYF,TGTGCCAGCAGTTCCTTCGTGGATACGCAGTATTTT,TRBV6-1,.,.,TRBJ2-3
CASSIDLERFYGYTF,TGTGCCAGTAGTATAGATCTGGAGCGATTCTATGGCTACACCTTC,TRBV19,.,.,TRBJ1-2
CASSSLREQYF,TGTGCCAGCAGCTCCCTTAGAGAGCAGTACTTC,TRBV5-6,.,.,TRBJ2-7
CASSSSGTDTQYF,TGTGCCAGCAGTTCCTCGGGCACAGATACGCAGTATTTT,TRBV28,.,.,TRBJ2-3
CASSPPSSRAGANVLTF,TGTGCCAGCTCACCACCCTCCTCTCGGGCTGGGGCCAACGTCCTGACTTTC,TRBV18,.,.,TRBJ2-6
CASSHHRGLNTEAFF,TGTGCCAGCAGTCACCACAGGGGACTGAACACTGAAGCTTTCTTT,TRBV28,TRBD1,large,TRBJ1-1
CASGPTGGGSTDTQYF,TGTGCCAGCGGGCCCACAGGGGGCGGATCTACAGATACGCAGTATTTT,TRBV19,TRBD1,.,TRBJ2-3
CASSPSGGDTQYF,TGTGCCAGCAGCCCCTCGGGGGGAGATACGCAGTATTTT,TRBV7-9,TRBD2,once,TRBJ2-3
CASTLGDRLSTEAFF,TGTGCCAGCACCCTAGGGGACAGGTTGAGCACTGAAGCTTTCTTT,TRBV7-8,TRBD1,.,TRBJ1-1
CASSTRDRVSNEQFF,TGTGCCAGTTCGACCCGGGACAGGGTATCCAATGAGCAGTTCTTC,TRBV19,TRBD1,.,TRBJ2-1
CASSRGGGGSGELFF,TGTGCCAGCAGCCGAGGAGGCGGGGGTTCCGGGGAGCTGTTTTTT,TRBV7-9,TRBD2,.,TRBJ2-2